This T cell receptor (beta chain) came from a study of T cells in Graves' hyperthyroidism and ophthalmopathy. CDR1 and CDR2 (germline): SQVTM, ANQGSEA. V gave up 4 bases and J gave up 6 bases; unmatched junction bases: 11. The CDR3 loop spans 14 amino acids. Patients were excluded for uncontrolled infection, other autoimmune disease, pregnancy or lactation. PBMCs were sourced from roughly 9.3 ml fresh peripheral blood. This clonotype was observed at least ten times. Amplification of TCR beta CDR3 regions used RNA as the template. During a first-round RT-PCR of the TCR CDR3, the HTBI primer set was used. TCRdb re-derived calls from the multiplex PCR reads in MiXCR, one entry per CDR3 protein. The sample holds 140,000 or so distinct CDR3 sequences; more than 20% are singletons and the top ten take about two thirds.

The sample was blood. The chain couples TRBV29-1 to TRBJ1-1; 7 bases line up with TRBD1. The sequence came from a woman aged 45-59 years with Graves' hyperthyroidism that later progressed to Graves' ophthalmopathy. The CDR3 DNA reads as TGCAGCGTTGGGAAGGGGGCTGGCGGCGCTGAAGCTTTCTTT. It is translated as CSVGKGAGGAEAFF.